The 31 T cell receptor beta chains listed next were all sequenced from one sample in a study of T cells in Graves' hyperthyroidism and ophthalmopathy. Authors of the study amplified TCR beta CDR3 regions from RNA transcripts. TCR CDR3 regions were first amplified by RT-PCR with HTBI primers. TCRdb processed the multiplex PCR reads anew with MiXCR; each CDR3 protein has one entry. The sample holds about 580,000 distinct CDR3 sequences, roughly 46% seen once. The specimen was peripheral blood or thyroid tissue (not recorded which). The receptors were sampled from a woman in her late teens or twenties with Graves' hyperthyroidism.

The table lists this clonotype with a few counts. This chain links TRBV18 with TRBJ1-4; unclear D gene. Trimming left V 7 bases short and J 7 bases short, with 13 bases between. Germline CDR1 reads KGHSH; CDR2 reads LQKENI. The CDR3 loop spans 13 amino acids. The CDR3 sequence is CASCRGNGEKLFF. In DNA, the CDR3 is TGTGCCAGCTGTCGAGGGAATGGTGAAAAACTGTTTTTT.

This clonotype came up once. One end of the junction varies from germline; a read error may be responsible. V is TRBV29-1 and J is TRBJ2-7; 12 nucleotides agree with TRBD2. The CDR3 is made up of 14 amino acids. CDR1 and CDR2 (germline): SQVTM, ANQGSEA. CDR3 coding DNA: TGCAGCGCGACGGGACTAGCGGGCTTCTACGAGCAGTGCTTC. Residues: CSATGLAGFYEQCF.

The table lists this clonotype with a few counts. V and J are TRBV19 and TRBJ2-5; 9 bases align to TRBD2. The J call may be mistaken, given a closer DNA end match to TRBJ2-3. Per the germline V gene, CDR1 is LNHDA and CDR2 is SQIVND (reference sequence). The CDR3 is 15 amino acids. Written as DNA, the CDR3 is TGTGCCAGTAGTATATGGCGGGAGGGCGAAGATACGCAGTATTTT. Its translation is CASSIWREGEDTQYF.

This clonotype has at least ten counts. The V call is TRBV6-5, the J call TRBJ1-5; D might be TRBD1 (6 bases). V lost 6 bases, J lost 5 bases, and 11 bases lay in between. This CDR3 region has 13 residues. CDR1 and CDR2 from the germline V gene are MNHEY and SVGAGI. CDR3 region: CASRPTGDQPQHF. Here the CDR3 DNA reads TGTGCCAGCAGACCGACAGGCGATCAGCCCCAGCATTTT.

This clonotype has a count of ten or more. The chain links TRBV9 to TRBJ1-3; D is unclear. Trimming pared 2 bases from V and 8 bases from J, leaving 11 bases between. Germline V gene lookup returns CDR1 SGDLS and CDR2 YYNGEE. This CDR3 is built from 13 residues. The CDR3 sequence: CASSVTPADTIYF. CDR3 DNA sequence: TGTGCCAGCAGCGTCACCCCCGCGGACACCATATATTTT.

The V call is TRBV7-2, the J call TRBJ2-7; D is perhaps TRBD2 (6 bases). Trimming left V 1 base short and J 8 bases short, with 12 bases between. Per germline, CDR1 SGHTA and CDR2 FQGNSA. This CDR3 has 13 residues. The CDR3 region has the DNA TGTGCCAGCAGCTTAGAACGGGACTCCAAGCAGTACTTC. It specifies CASSLERDSKQYF.

The chain employs TRBV29-1 and TRBJ2-5; D tentatively reads TRBD1 or TRBD2 (6 bases each). V shed 5 bases and J shed 4 bases, with 17 bases lying between them. The CDR3 is 14 amino acids. The V gene's germline CDR1 is SQVTM and CDR2 ANQGSEA. The CDR3 spells CSVTQQGGSETQYF. The CDR3 DNA is TGCAGCGTTACACAACAGGGAGGCTCAGAGACCCAGTACTTC.

This clonotype was counted ten times or more. CDR3 sequence reads: CSVDNRKNTEAFF. The CDR3 coding sequence is TGCAGCGTTGATAATAGGAAGAACACTGAAGCTTTCTTT. The chain is built from TRBV29-1 and TRBJ1-1; D is unresolved. This CDR3 spans 13 amino acids. Germline lookup yields CDR1 SQVTM and CDR2 ANQGSEA. Trimming stripped 3 bases from V and 1 base from J, with 9 bases between.

This clonotype was found a few times. J is TRBJ2-3 and V is TRBV20-1, with D possibly matching TRBD1 (6 bases). Germline lookup yields CDR1 DFQATT and CDR2 SNEGSKA (reference sequence). This CDR3 comprises 14 residues. V lost 4 bases, J lost 8 bases, and 19 bases lay in between. CDR3 region: CSATDRNRGGTQYF. Here the CDR3 DNA reads TGCAGTGCTACGGACAGAAATAGAGGGGGTACGCAGTATTTT.

This clonotype was observed once. The V and J genes are TRBV7-3 and TRBJ2-5, with 10 bases aligning to TRBD2. The CDR3 contains 18 residues. With V trimmed by 2 bases and J by 6 bases, 15 bases remained unmatched. Germline values: CDR1 SGHTA, CDR2 FQGTGA. The CDR3 DNA is TGTGCCAGCAGCTTAGCCGGAACTAGCGGGGCTAAGCGAAAGACCCAGTACTTC. Its translation: CASSLAGTSGAKRKTQYF.

This clonotype was counted ten times or more. The gene calls are TRBV4-2 and TRBJ1-5; TRBD1 agrees at 7 bases. CDR1 LGHNA and CDR2 YNFKEQ come from the germline V gene. V lost 0 bases and J lost 5; bases outside the gene matches: 4. This CDR3 contains 15 residues. The CDR3 nucleotides read TGTGCCAGCAGCCAAGATACAGGGGCGCATCAGCCCCAGCATTTT. Its translation is CASSQDTGAHQPQHF.

At least ten counts were recorded for this clonotype. The chain employs TRBV10-2 and TRBJ2-7, with D perhaps TRBD2 (6 bases). The CDR3 length is 12 residues. Germline lookup yields CDR1 WSHSY and CDR2 SAAADI. V was cut by 7 bases and J by 2 bases, with 9 bases left in between. CDR3 sequence: CASMRDAYEQYF. The CDR3 region has the DNA TGCGCCAGCATGCGGGACGCCTACGAGCAGTACTTC.

The chain's CDR3 is CSVGTVNYEQYF. The CDR3 nucleotides read TGCAGCGTTGGGACGGTGAACTACGAGCAGTACTTC. The J gene is TRBJ2-7, the V gene TRBV29-1; no definite D call. Trimming cost V 4 bases and J 3 bases, with 10 bases left between them. The CDR3 covers 12 residues. The germline V gene has CDR1 SQVTM and CDR2 ANQGSEA.

This clonotype occurred many times. The chain has TRBV10-1 and TRBJ1-1; the D is unclear. The CDR3 length is 13 residues. Germline loops: CDR1 WNHNN, CDR2 SYGVQD (reference sequence). Trimming removed 6 bases at V and 3 bases at J, with 11 bases between. The CDR3 here is CASREQFDTEAFF. For the CDR3, the DNA is TGCGCCAGCAGGGAACAGTTTGACACTGAAGCTTTCTTT.

In regard to this clonotype: Its ends do not fully match the called genes, so a read error is possible. The V and J genes are TRBV29-1 and TRBJ1-1; 7 bases are shared with TRBD1. This CDR3 is built from 16 residues. Germline V gene sequence: CDR1 SQVTM, CDR2 ANQGSEA. As DNA, the CDR3 is TGCGGCGTTAGGGCAGGGGGGGCTGACATGAACACTGAAGCTTTCTTT. It codes for CGVRAGGADMNTEAFF. Combining the CDR3 with reference TRBV29-1 and TRBJ1-1 gives the whole variable domain SAVISQKPSRDICQRGTSLTIQCQVDSQVTMMFWYRQQPGQSLTLIATANQGSEATYESGFVIDKFPISRPNLTFSTLTVSNMSPEDSSIYLCGVRAGGADMNTEAFFGQGTRLTVV.

This chain joins TRBV10-3 and TRBJ1-6; D is unresolved. Germline V gives CDR1 ENHRY, CDR2 SYGVKD. Trimming left V 0 bases short and J 7 bases short, with 7 bases between. There are 14 residues in the CDR3. CDR3 region: CAISESKGNSPLHF. In nucleotides, the CDR3 is TGTGCCATCAGTGAGTCGAAGGGAAATTCACCCCTCCACTTT.

This clonotype was observed at least ten times. This rearrangement joins TRBV5-1 to TRBJ2-5; D might be TRBD2 (6 bases). Trimming removed 3 bases at V and 5 bases at J, with 14 bases between. CDR3 length: 14 residues. The germline V gene encodes CDR1 SGHRS and CDR2 YFSETQ. The CDR3, as DNA: TGCGCCAGCAGCTCTTCCGGAGCGGGTGAGACCCAGTACTTC. It specifies CASSSSGAGETQYF.

This clonotype was counted many times. This chain uses TRBV20-1 with TRBJ2-5, with a tentative D call TRBD1 (5 bases). The CDR3 consists of 15 residues. Germline-derived CDR1 and CDR2 are DFQATT and SNEGSKA (reference sequence). V was trimmed by 0 bases and J by 4 bases, leaving 15 bases between them. CDR3 in amino acids: CSARDYQGVGETQYF. In DNA form, the CDR3 reads TGCAGTGCTAGAGATTATCAGGGTGTGGGAGAGACCCAGTACTTC.

The chain is built from TRBV19 and TRBJ2-1; tentatively, D is TRBD1 or TRBD2 (5 bases each). The CDR3 length is 13 residues. Trimming took off 10 bases at V and 2 bases at J, with 12 bases between the two ends. Germline assignment: CDR1 LNHDA and CDR2 SQIVND (reference sequence). CDR3 residues: CATVRGPYNEQFF. Here the CDR3 DNA reads TGTGCCACGGTCCGGGGACCCTACAATGAGCAGTTCTTC.

This clonotype was seen a few times. This chain joins TRBV2 and TRBJ2-3, with no clear D. Germline lookup yields CDR1 SNHLY and CDR2 FYNNEI. The CDR3 loop spans 15 amino acids. The germline V and J ends were trimmed by 7 bases and 4 bases, with 18 bases remaining between them. This chain's CDR3 is CASMIPGRRADTQYF. CDR3 DNA sequence: TGTGCCAGCATGATACCAGGCCGTCGCGCAGATACGCAGTATTTT. The variable domain in full, with the rest retrieved from reference TRBV2 and TRBJ2-3, is EPEVTQTPSHQVTQMGQEVILRCVPISNHLYFYWYRQILGQKVEFLVSFYNNEISEKSEIFDDQFSVERPDGSNFTLKIRSTKLEDSAMYFCASMIPGRRADTQYFGPGTRLTVL.

This clonotype has only one observation. V gene TRBV2 combines with J gene TRBJ1-1, with D unclear. This CDR3 region has 14 residues. Deletions cut 8 bases from V and 0 bases from J, with 13 bases between. From germline, CDR1 is SNHLY and CDR2 FYNNEI. CDR3 region: CASSPRRVNTEAFF. CDR3 sequence (DNA): TGTGCCAGCTCACCACGGCGGGTGAACACTGAAGCTTTCTTT.

The V gene is TRBV20-1, the J gene TRBJ1-5; D remains unclear. CDR3 length: 14 residues. The germline V gene has CDR1 DFQATT and CDR2 SNEGSKA (reference sequence). Trimming took off 1 base at V and 5 bases at J, with 12 bases between the two ends. Here the CDR3 DNA reads TGCAGTGCTAGAGTATGGAGACCAGATCAGCCCCAGCATTTT. It yields the protein CSARVWRPDQPQHF.

The CDR3 nucleotides read TGTGCCATCAGACTGACTAGCGGGAGAAGCGATACGCAGTATTTT. Protein product: CAIRLTSGRSDTQYF. The V and J genes are TRBV10-3 and TRBJ2-3; the match to TRBD2 covers 12 bases. Germline CDR1 reads ENHRY; CDR2 reads SYGVKD. V dropped 6 bases and J dropped 6; count of bases not matched to a gene: 7. The CDR3 is 15 amino acids.

This clonotype has just one count. An end of the junction does not agree with germline; a read error may underlie this. The gene calls are TRBV10-3 and TRBJ1-1; unclear D gene. The V gene's germline CDR1 is ENHRY and CDR2 SYGVKD. The CDR3 is 14 amino acids. For the CDR3, the DNA is TGTGCCAGCAGTTTCGGGTCCCCGAACACTGAAGCTTTCTTT. Translation gives CASSFGSPNTEAFF.

This clonotype was found many times. The genes are TRBV9 and TRBJ1-5; D ambiguous. V shed 0 bases and J shed 7 bases, with 8 bases lying between them. The V gene's germline CDR1 is SGDLS and CDR2 YYNGEE. The CDR3 is 13 amino acids. CDR3 in DNA: TGTGCCAGCAGCGTAGGTTGGCGCCAGCCCCAGCATTTT. Translating gives CASSVGWRQPQHF.

The chain combines TRBV28 with TRBJ1-1; D gene uncertain. The V gene's germline CDR1 is MDHEN and CDR2 SYDVKM. V gave up 2 bases and J gave up 8 bases, with 9 bases separating them. The CDR3 totals 12 residues. Here the CDR3 DNA reads TGTGCCAGCAGTTTAACCCACGTAGAAGCTTTCTTT. Translation: CASSLTHVEAFF. The whole variable domain, remainder taken from reference TRBV28 and TRBJ1-1, is DVKVTQSSRYLVKRTGEKVFLECVQDMDHENMFWYRQDPGLGLRLIYFSYDVKMKEKGDIPEGYSVSREKKERFSLILESASTNQTSMYLCASSLTHVEAFFGQGTRLTVV.

The chain joins TRBV10-3 to TRBJ2-7; the match to TRBD2 covers 11 bases. The CDR3 has 14 residues. The trim removed 2 bases at V and 4 bases at J, leaving 1 base unmatched. Per germline, CDR1 ENHRY and CDR2 SYGVKD. The CDR3 sequence is CAISEGTSGYEQYF. CDR3 bases: TGTGCCATCAGTGAGGGGACTAGCGGATACGAGCAGTACTTC.

As to this clonotype: A much bigger clone sits one base away, suggesting this may be a read error. A read error is likely, as this CDR3 ends without the conserved phenylalanine or tryptophan. The chain has TRBV5-1 and TRBJ2-2; 7 bases line up with TRBD2. The trim removed 6 bases at V and 6 bases at J, leaving 11 bases unmatched. Germline CDR1 and CDR2: SGHRS and YFSETQ. This CDR3 contains 15 residues. The CDR3 sequence: CASTELAGAPGELFY. For the CDR3, the DNA is TGCGCCAGCACCGAATTAGCGGGCGCGCCCGGGGAGCTGTTTTAT.

This clonotype was observed many times. The chain couples TRBV6-2 or TRBV6-3 to TRBJ1-4; the D is unclear. V dropped 0 bases and J dropped 7 bases, with 9 bases sitting between them. The CDR3 has 14 residues. Germline V lookup: CDR1 MNHEY, CDR2 SVGEGT. The CDR3 here is CASSYSMSTEKLFF. In DNA form, the CDR3 reads TGTGCCAGCAGTTACTCCATGTCGACTGAAAAACTGTTTTTT.

The chain employs TRBV20-1 and TRBJ2-7; 10 positions agree with TRBD1. The CDR3 sequence is 12 residues long. CDR1 is DFQATT and CDR2 is SNEGSKA in the germline V gene (reference sequence). CDR3: CRYDRGRLEQYF. DNA of the CDR3: TGCAGATACGACAGGGGGCGACTCGAGCAGTACTTC.

The V and J genes are TRBV7-9 and TRBJ2-7; D remains unclear. The J call may not be correct, given that the DNA end is closer to TRBJ2-1. This CDR3 has 13 amino acids. The germline V gene has CDR1 SEHNR and CDR2 FQNEAQ (reference sequence). The CDR3 nucleotides read TGTGCCAGCACCCACACGGTTCGGCATGAGCAGTTCTTC. Protein product: CASTHTVRHEQFF.